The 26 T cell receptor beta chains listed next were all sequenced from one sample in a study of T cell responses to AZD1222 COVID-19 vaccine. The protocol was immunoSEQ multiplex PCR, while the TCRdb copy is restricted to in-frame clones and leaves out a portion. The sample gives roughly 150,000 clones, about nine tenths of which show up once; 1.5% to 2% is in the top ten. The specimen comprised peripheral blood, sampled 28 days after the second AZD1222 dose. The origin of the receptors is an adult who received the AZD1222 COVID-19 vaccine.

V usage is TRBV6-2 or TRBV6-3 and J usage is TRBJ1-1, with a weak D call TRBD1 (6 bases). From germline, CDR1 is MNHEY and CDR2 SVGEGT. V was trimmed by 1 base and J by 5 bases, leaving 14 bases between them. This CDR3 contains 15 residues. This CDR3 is CASSYLMNRETEAFF. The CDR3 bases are TGTGCCAGCAGTTACTTAATGAACAGGGAAACTGAAGCTTTCTTT.

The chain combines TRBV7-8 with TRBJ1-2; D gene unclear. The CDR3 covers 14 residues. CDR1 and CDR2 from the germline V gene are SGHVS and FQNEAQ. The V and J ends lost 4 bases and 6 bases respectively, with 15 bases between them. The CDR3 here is CASSSWASSDGYTF. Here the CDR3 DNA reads TGTGCCAGCAGCTCCTGGGCCTCCTCCGATGGCTACACCTTC.

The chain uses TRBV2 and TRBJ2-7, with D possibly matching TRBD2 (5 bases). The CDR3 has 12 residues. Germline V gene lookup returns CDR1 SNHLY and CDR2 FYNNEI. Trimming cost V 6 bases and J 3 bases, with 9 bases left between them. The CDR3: CASRRAIYEQYV. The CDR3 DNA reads TGTGCCAGCAGGAGGGCCATCTACGAGCAGTACGTC.

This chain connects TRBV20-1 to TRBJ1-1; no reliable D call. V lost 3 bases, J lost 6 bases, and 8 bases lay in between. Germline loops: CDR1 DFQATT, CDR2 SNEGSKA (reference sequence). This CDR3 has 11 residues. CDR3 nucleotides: TGCAGTGCTAGGGGGTTGGCTGAAGCTTTCTTT. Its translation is CSARGLAEAFF.

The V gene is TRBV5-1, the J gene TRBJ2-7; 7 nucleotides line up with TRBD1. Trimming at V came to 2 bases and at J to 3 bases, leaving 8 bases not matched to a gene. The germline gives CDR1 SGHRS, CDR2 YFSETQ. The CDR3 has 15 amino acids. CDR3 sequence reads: CASSLSGTVYYEQYF. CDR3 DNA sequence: TGCGCCAGCAGCTTATCCGGGACAGTGTACTACGAGCAGTACTTC.

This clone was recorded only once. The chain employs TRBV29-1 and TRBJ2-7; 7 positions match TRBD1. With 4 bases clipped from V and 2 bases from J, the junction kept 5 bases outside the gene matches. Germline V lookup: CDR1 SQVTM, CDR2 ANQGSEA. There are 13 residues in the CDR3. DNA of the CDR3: TGCAGCGTTGCACAGGGGTGGACCTACGAGCAGTACTTC. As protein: CSVAQGWTYEQYF.

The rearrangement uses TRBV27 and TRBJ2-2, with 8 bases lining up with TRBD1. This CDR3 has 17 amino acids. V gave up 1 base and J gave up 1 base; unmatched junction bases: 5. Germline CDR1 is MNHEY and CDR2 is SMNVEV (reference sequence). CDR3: CASSLFRTGKNTGELFF. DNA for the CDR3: TGTGCCAGCAGTTTATTCCGGACAGGGAAGAACACCGGGGAGCTGTTTTTT.

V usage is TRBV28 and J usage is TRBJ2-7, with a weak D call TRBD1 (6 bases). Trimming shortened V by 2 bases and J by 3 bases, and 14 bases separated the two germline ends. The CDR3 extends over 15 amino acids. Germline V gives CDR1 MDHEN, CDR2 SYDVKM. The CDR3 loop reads CASSLARTANYEQYF. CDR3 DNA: TGTGCCAGCAGTTTAGCCCGGACAGCTAACTACGAGCAGTACTTC.

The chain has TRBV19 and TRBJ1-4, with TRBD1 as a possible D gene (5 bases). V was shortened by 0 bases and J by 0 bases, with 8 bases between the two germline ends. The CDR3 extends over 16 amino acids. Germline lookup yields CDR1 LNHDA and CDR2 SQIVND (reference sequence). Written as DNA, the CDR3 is TGTGCCAGTAGTATAGAAGGGACGGCAACTAATGAAAAACTGTTTTTT. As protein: CASSIEGTATNEKLFF.

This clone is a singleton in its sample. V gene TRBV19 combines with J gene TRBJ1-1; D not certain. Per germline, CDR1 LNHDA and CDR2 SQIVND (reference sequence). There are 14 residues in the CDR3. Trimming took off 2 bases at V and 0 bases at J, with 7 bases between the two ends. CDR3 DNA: TGTGCCAGTAGTATAAACTCGTTGAACACTGAAGCTTTCTTT. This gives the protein CASSINSLNTEAFF. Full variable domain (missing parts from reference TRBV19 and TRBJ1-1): DGGITQSPKYLFRKEGQNVTLSCEQNLNHDAMYWYRQDPGQGLRLIYYSQIVNDFQKGDIAEGYSVSREKKESFPLTVTSAQKNPTAFYLCASSINSLNTEAFFGQGTRLTVV.

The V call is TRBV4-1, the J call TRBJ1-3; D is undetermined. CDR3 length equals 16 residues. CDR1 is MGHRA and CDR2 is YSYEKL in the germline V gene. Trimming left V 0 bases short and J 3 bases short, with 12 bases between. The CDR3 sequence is CASSQEVPRVGNTIYF. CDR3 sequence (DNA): TGCGCCAGCAGCCAAGAAGTCCCTAGGGTTGGAAACACCATATATTTT.

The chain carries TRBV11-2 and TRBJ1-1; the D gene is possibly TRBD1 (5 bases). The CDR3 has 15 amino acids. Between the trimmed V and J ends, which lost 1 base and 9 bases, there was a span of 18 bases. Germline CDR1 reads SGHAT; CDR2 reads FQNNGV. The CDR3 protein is CASSLGQGADSQAFF. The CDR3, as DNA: TGTGCCAGCAGCTTAGGGCAGGGAGCCGACAGCCAAGCTTTCTTT. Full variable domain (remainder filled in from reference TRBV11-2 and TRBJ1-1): EAGVAQSPRYKIIEKRQSVAFWCNPISGHATLYWYQQILGQGPKLLIQFQNNGVVDDSQLPKDRFSAERLKGVDSTLKIQPAKLEDSAVYLCASSLGQGADSQAFFGQGTRLTVV.

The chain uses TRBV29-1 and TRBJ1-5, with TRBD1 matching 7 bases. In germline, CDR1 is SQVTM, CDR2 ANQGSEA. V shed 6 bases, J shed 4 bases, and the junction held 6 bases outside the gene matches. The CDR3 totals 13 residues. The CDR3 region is CSVGTATNQPQHF. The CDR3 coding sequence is TGCAGCGTGGGGACAGCAACAAATCAGCCCCAGCATTTT.

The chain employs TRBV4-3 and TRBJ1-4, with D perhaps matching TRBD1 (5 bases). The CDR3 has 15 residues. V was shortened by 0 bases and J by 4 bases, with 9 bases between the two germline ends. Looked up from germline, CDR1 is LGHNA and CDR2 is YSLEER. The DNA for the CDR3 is TGCGCCAGCAGCCAAGATAGACAGCGTAATGAAAAACTGTTTTTT. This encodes CASSQDRQRNEKLFF.

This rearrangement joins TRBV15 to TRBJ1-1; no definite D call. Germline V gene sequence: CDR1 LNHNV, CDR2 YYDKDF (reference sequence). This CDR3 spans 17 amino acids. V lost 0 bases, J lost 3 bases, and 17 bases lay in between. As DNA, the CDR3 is TGTGCCACCAGCAGAGATTATTGGGCACGTGGCCACACTGAAGCTTTCTTT. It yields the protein CATSRDYWARGHTEAFF. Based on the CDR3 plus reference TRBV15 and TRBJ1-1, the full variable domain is DAMVIQNPRYQVTQFGKPVTLSCSQTLNHNVMYWYQQKSSQAPKLLFHYYDKDFNNEADTPDNFQSRRPNTSFCFLDIRSPGLGDTAMYLCATSRDYWARGHTEAFFGQGTRLTVV.

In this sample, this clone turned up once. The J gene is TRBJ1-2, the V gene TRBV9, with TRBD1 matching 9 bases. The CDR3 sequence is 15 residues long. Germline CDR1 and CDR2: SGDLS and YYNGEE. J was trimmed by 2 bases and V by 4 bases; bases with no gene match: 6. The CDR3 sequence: CASSPGDRVNYGYTF. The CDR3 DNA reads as TGTGCCAGCAGCCCCGGGGACAGGGTGAACTATGGCTACACCTTC.

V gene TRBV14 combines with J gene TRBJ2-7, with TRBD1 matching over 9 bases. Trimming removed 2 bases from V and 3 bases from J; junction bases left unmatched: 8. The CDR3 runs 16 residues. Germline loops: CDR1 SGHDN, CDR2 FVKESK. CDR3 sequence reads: CASSQQAGTGNYEQYF. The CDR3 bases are TGTGCCAGCAGCCAACAAGCCGGGACAGGGAACTACGAGCAGTACTTC.

The CDR3 reads CASSFTGVTGSPLHF. The CDR3 DNA reads TGTGCCAGCAGCTTCACAGGGGTAACGGGTTCACCCCTCCACTTT. The chain uses TRBV3-1 (or the pseudogene TRBV3-2) and TRBJ1-6; 7 bases match TRBD1. V was pared by 5 bases and J by 9 bases, with 10 bases of the junction left unmatched. The CDR3 is made up of 15 amino acids. CDR1 and CDR2 (germline): LGHDT, YNNKEL (reference sequence).

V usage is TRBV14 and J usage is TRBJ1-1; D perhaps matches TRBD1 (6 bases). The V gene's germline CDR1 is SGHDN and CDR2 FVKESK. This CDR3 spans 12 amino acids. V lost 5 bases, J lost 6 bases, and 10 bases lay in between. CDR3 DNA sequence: TGTGCCAGCAGCAAAAGGACAGCTGAAGCTTTCTTT. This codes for CASSKRTAEAFF. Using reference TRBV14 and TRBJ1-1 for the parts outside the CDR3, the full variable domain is EAGVTQFPSHSVIEKGQTVTLRCDPISGHDNLYWYRRVMGKEIKFLLHFVKESKQDESGMPNNRFLAERTGGTYSTLKVQPAELEDSGVYFCASSKRTAEAFFGQGTRLTVV.

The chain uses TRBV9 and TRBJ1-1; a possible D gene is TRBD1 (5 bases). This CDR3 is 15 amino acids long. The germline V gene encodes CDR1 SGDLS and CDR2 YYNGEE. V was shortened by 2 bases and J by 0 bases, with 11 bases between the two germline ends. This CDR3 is CASSVSGTLNTEAFF. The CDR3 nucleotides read TGTGCCAGCAGCGTTTCCGGGACCCTGAACACTGAAGCTTTCTTT.

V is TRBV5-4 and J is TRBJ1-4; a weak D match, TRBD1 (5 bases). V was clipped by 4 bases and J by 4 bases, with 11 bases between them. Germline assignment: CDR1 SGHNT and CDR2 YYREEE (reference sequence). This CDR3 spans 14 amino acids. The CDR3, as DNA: TGTGCCAGCAGCCCAATGGGGGGTAATGAAAAACTGTTTTTT. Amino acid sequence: CASSPMGGNEKLFF. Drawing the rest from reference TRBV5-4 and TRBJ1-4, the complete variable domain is ETGVTQSPTHLIKTRGQQVTLRCSSQSGHNTVSWYQQALGQGPQFIFQYYREEENGRGNFPPRFSGLQFPNYSSELNVNALELDDSALYLCASSPMGGNEKLFFGSGTQLSVL.

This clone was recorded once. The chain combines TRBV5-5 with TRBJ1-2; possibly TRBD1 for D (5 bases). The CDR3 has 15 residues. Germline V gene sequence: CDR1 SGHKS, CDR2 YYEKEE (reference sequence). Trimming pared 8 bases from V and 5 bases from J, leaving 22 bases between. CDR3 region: CASKLEAGTQYGYTF. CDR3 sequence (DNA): TGTGCCAGTAAGCTTGAGGCAGGGACCCAATATGGCTACACCTTC.

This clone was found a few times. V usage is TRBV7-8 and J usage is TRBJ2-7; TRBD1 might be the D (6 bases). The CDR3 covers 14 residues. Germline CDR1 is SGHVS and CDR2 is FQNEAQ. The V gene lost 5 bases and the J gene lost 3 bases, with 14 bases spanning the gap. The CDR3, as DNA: TGTGCCAGCAGCCTCAGGCAGGGGCTCTACGAGCAGTACTTC. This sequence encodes CASSLRQGLYEQYF.

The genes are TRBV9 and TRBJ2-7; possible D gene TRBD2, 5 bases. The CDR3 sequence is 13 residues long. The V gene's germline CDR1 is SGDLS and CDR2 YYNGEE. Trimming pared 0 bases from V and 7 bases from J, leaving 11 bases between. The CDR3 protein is CASSVVGDGEQYF. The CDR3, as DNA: TGTGCCAGCAGCGTAGTCGGGGATGGGGAGCAGTACTTC.

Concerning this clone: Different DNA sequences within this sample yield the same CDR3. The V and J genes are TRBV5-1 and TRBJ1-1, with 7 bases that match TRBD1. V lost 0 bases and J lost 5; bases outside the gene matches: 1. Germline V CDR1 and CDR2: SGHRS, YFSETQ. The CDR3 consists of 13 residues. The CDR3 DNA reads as TGCGCCAGCAGCTTGGAGGGGGCGACTGAAGCTTTCTTT. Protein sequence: CASSLEGATEAFF.

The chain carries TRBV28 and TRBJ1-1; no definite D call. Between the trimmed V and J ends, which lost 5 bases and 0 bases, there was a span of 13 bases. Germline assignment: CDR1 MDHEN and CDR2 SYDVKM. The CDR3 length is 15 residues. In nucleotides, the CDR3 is TGTGCCAGCAGTCCCTATCCTCATTTGAACACTGAAGCTTTCTTT. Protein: CASSPYPHLNTEAFF.